What follows describes a single T cell receptor (beta chain). The target antigen is unknown. This sample is drawn from a study of vaccination effects on CD4 cells after COVID-19. In germline, CDR1 is SGHTA, CDR2 FQGNSA. This CDR3 has 16 residues. V was trimmed by 4 bases and J by 1 base, leaving 13 bases between them. TCRdb's table, derived via immunoSEQ multiplex PCR, lists solely in-frame clones and lacks some. The top ten clones hold approximately 2.8% of a sample with tens of thousands of clones, 76% of them seen once. Sequencing in the ViraFEST assay came after antigen-specific CD4+ T cells had been expanded with viral peptide pools, which were used to stimulate PBMC. At the end of roughly 9 days of culture, CD4+ T cells were isolated. Previously uninfected by SARS-CoV-2, the vaccine recipients also showed negative nucleocapsid antibodies. At days 3 and 7, half of the medium was exchanged for IL-2 medium.

The TCR comes from a human donor who received a COVID-19 vaccine. The J gene is TRBJ1-4, the V gene TRBV7-2, with D possibly TRBD1 on 6 matching bases. The starting material was CD4+ T cells from PBMCs cultured with HCoV-NL63 spike peptides, obtained before COVID-19 vaccination. CDR3 DNA sequence: TGTGCCAGCAGCTGGGGGTGGACAGTAACTAATGAAAAACTGTTTTTT. It yields the protein CASSWGWTVTNEKLFF.